A single sample gave rise to the 9 T cell receptor beta chains below, sequenced in a study of cytomegalovirus exposure and HLA in healthy donors. The study ran its PCR with 60 Vbeta and 13 Jbeta primers. The assay was immunoSEQ multiplex PCR, and TCRdb's table has in-frame clones only and misses some. The sample shows roughly 150,000 clones, almost 85% of them seen only once. Material for sequencing was PBMCs. The origin of the receptors is a man aged 30 to 39 in good health and CMV-seronegative.

This chain connects TRBV2 to TRBJ2-2; D might be TRBD1 (6 bases). Germline V gives CDR1 SNHLY, CDR2 FYNNEI. This CDR3 has 16 residues. V was trimmed by 4 bases and J by 5 bases, leaving 17 bases between them. CDR3 DNA: TGTGCCAGCAGTGCAATCAGGGGAGAGGTAACCGGGGAGCTGTTTTTT. It encodes CASSAIRGEVTGELFF.

The V gene is TRBV11-3, the J gene TRBJ2-5, with D perhaps matching TRBD2 (7 bases). V lost 1 base to trimming and J lost 3 bases, with 12 bases between them. This CDR3 comprises 15 residues. CDR1 and CDR2 (germline): SGHNT, YENEEA. DNA of the CDR3: TGTGCCAGCAGCTTAGGGGGGCGGGAGAAAGAGACCCAGTACTTC. Protein sequence: CASSLGGREKETQYF.

A single count supports this clone. J is TRBJ2-5 and V is TRBV19; weak D call: TRBD2 (6 bases). CDR1 and CDR2 (germline): LNHDA, SQIVND (reference sequence). The CDR3 contains 11 residues. The CDR3 here is CGPTRRETQYF. The CDR3 region has the DNA TGTGGTCCGACTAGGAGAGAGACCCAGTACTTC.

The CDR3 loop reads CASSGQGANYYNEQFF. CDR3 in DNA: TGCGCCAGTTCGGGACAGGGGGCTAACTACTACAATGAGCAGTTCTTC. The chain carries TRBV10-2 and TRBJ2-1; 12 positions match TRBD1. Trimming at V came to 9 bases and at J to 3 bases, leaving 9 bases not matched to a gene. Germline-derived CDR1 and CDR2 are WSHSY and SAAADI. CDR3 length equals 16 residues.

This clone was recorded a few times. This chain joins TRBV7-9 and TRBJ1-1, with 7 bases lining up with TRBD1. Germline values: CDR1 SEHNR, CDR2 FQNEAQ (reference sequence). CDR3 length: 12 amino acids. V shed 4 bases, J shed 8 bases, and the junction held 4 bases outside the gene matches. The CDR3 reads CASSSGTAEAFF. The CDR3 nucleotides are TGTGCCAGCAGCTCAGGGACAGCCGAAGCTTTCTTT.

Remarks on this clone: Other DNA sequences of this sample code for an identical CDR3. The chain uses TRBV5-1 and TRBJ1-6; D may be TRBD1 (5 bases). The CDR3 has 16 amino acids. Trimming took off 4 bases at V and 7 bases at J, with 18 bases between the two ends. The V gene's germline CDR1 is SGHRS and CDR2 YFSETQ. The CDR3 loop is CASSLGQTWKNSPLHF. DNA of the CDR3: TGCGCCAGCAGCCTGGGGCAGACATGGAAGAATTCACCCCTCCACTTT.

The chain joins TRBV7-2 to TRBJ1-2, with 9 positions matching TRBD1. V shed 1 base and J 6 bases; nucleotides not matched to a gene: 9. The CDR3 has 16 amino acids. The V gene's germline CDR1 is SGHTA and CDR2 FQGNSA. The CDR3 DNA sequence: TGTGCCAGCAGCTTAGGTCCGGGACAGGGAAATGATGGCTACACCTTC. Translation gives CASSLGPGQGNDGYTF.

The J gene is TRBJ2-5, the V gene TRBV13; D call uncertain. The V gene's germline CDR1 is PRHDT and CDR2 FYEKMQ (reference sequence). V was shortened by 0 bases and J by 1 base, with 6 bases between the two germline ends. This CDR3 spans 14 amino acids. The CDR3 DNA reads as TGTGCCAGCAGCTTAGGAGCAAGCCAAGAGACCCAGTACTTC. Its protein product is CASSLGASQETQYF. The whole variable domain, remainder taken from reference TRBV13 and TRBJ2-5, is AAGVIQSPRHLIKEKRETATLKCYPIPRHDTVYWYQQGPGQDPQFLISFYEKMQSDKGSIPDRFSAQQFSDYHSELNMSSLELGDSALYFCASSLGASQETQYFGPGTRLLVL.

This clone was detected only once. The chain has TRBV2 and TRBJ1-1; no clear D. The CDR3 length is 13 residues. Between the trimmed V and J ends, which lost 6 bases and 2 bases, there was a span of 10 bases. Germline loops: CDR1 SNHLY, CDR2 FYNNEI. The CDR3 reads CASRSSGNTEAFF. Written as DNA, the CDR3 is TGTGCCAGCAGGAGTAGCGGTAACACTGAAGCTTTCTTT.